This T cell receptor (beta chain) was sequenced in a study of Ad26.COV2.S vaccination and SARS-CoV-2 variants. Sequencing used immunoSEQ multiplex PCR; TCRdb keeps in-frame clones, though not all of them. The profile shows almost 400,000 clones, about 89% of them singletons. The sample's treatment: over 15 received Ad26.COV2.S at low or high dose, single or two shots; several received placebo; per-sample allocation not given. Sampling took place 63 days after the first vaccine or placebo injection. An adult donor aged 18-55 years was enrolled in Boston. The CDR3 runs to 16 residues. Germline V CDR1 and CDR2: MNHEY, SMNVEV (reference sequence). Trimming took 2 bases from V and 8 from J; bases not matched to a gene: 13.

This specimen was peripheral blood, taken in a trial of Ad26.COV2.S vaccine versus placebo. The J gene is TRBJ1-2, the V gene TRBV27, with 8 bases lining up with TRBD1. This clonotype was obtained from a person aged 18-65 years who received the Ad26.COV2.S COVID-19 vaccine or a placebo. The DNA for the CDR3 is TGTGCCAGCAGTTTACTTCAGGGGGCGCGACTTCGCGGCTACACCTTC. Translating gives CASSLLQGARLRGYTF.